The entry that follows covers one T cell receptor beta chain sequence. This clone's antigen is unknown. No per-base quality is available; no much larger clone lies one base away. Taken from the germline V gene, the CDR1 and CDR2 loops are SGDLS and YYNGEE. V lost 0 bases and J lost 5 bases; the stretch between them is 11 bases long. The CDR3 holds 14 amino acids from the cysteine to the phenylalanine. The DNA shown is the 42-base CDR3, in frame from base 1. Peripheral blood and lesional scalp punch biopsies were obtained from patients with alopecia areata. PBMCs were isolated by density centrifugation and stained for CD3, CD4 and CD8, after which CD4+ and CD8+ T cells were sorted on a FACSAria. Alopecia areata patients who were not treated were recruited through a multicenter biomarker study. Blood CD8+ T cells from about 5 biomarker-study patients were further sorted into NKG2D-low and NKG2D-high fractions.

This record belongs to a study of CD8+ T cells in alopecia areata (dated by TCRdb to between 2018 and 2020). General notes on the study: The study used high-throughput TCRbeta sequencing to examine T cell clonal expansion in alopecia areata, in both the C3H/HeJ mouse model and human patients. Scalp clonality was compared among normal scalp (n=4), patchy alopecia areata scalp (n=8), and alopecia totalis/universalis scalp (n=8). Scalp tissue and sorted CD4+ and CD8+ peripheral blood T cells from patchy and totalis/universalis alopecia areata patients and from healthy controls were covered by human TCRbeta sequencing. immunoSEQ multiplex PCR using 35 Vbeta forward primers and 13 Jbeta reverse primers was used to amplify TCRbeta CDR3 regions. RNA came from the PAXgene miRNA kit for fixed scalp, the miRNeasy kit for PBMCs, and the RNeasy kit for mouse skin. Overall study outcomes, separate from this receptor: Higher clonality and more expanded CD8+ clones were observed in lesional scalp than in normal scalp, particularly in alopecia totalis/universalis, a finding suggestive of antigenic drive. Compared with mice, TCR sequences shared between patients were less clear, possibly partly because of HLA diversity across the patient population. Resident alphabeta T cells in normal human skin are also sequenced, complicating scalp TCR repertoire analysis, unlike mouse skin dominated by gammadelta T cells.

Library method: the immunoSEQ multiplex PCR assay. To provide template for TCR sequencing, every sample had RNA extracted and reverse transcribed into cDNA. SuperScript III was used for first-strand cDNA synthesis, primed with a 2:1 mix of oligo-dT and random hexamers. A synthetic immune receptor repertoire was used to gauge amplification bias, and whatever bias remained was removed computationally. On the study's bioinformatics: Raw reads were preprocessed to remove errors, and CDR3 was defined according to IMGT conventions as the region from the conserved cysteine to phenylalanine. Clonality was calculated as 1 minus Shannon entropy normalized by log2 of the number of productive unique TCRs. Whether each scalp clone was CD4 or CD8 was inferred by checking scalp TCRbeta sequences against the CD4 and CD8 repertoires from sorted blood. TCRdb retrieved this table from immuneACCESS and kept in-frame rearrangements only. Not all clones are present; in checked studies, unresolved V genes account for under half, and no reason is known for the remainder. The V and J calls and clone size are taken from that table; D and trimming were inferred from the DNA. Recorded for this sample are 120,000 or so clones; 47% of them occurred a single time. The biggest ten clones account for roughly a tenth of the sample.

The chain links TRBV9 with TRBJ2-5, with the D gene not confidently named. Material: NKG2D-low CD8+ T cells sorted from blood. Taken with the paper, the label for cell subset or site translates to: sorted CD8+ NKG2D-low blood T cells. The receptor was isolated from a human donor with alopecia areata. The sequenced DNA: TGTGCCAGCAGCGTAGCGGTGGCGAGGGAGACCCAGTACTTC. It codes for CASSVAVARETQYF.